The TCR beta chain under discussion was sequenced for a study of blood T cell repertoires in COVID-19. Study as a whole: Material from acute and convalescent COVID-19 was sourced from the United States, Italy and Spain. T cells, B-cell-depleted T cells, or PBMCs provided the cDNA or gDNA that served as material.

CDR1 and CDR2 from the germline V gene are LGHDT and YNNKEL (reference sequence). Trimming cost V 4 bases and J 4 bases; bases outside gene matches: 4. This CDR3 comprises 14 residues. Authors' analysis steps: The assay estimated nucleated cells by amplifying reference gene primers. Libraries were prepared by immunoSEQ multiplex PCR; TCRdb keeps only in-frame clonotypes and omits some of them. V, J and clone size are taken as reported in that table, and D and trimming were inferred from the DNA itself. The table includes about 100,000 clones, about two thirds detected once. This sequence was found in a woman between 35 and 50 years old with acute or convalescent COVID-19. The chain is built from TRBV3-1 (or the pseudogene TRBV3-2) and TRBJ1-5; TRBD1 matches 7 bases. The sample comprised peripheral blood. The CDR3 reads CASSPGTDNQPQHF. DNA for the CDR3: TGTGCCAGCAGCCCCGGGACAGATAATCAGCCCCAGCATTTT.